This note documents a single T cell receptor (beta chain) sequence. Its antigen is unknown. Germline-derived CDR1 and CDR2 are SEHNR and FQNEAQ (reference sequence). The CDR3 consists of 15 residues. Losses at the gene ends were 1 base for V and 4 bases for J; bases not matched to a gene: 1. The sample is drawn from a study of cytomegalovirus exposure and HLA in healthy donors. Looking at the study overall: Researchers previously reported finding 90 million to 120 million unique TCR beta sequences from roughly 170 million T cells.

In the PCR, 60 Vbeta and 13 Jbeta primers were used. Generated by immunoSEQ multiplex PCR, the TCRdb table keeps only in-frame clones and is missing some. The table lists approximately 110,000 clones, around 77% of them singletons. Whole-study results and caveats: Among the sequence variants, a highly shared cluster was likely an artifact of sequencing. Later analysis placed DRB1 highest and HLA-C lowest in TCR association rates, which differed by HLA locus. There were several of the most significant clusters that appeared linked to common viral pathogens in a later analysis.

The origin of this receptor is a woman in her 40s in good health and CMV-seropositive. This chain links TRBV7-9 with TRBJ2-3; 11 bases fit TRBD2. Sample: PBMCs. Here the CDR3 reads CASSLGSGRADTQYF. The CDR3 DNA reads as TGTGCCAGCAGCTTAGGTAGCGGGAGGGCAGATACGCAGTATTTT.